Listed here is a single T cell receptor (beta chain). This clonotype was seen more than once but under ten times. Its recognized antigen is unknown. Base qualities were left out, and no much larger clone turns up one base away. These data come from a study of patients and donors after allogeneic stem cell transplantation (dated by TCRdb to 2018 to 2021). The receptor library was made with RT-PCR. Sequencing was performed on a NextSeq 550. Through fastp at Q25 and MiXCR, TCRdb rebuilt clones from the public reads, retaining in-frame beta chains. Every entry covers one CDR3 protein and lists the most common genes and DNA from its rows. This sample gives about a million distinct CDR3 sequences in total; approximately 18% of them show up just once. Together, the top ten hold roughly 6.4% of the sample. The sample was blood, either unsorted or a sorted T cell fraction (not recorded which). This TCR came from a human donor who was either an allogeneic HSCT recipient or a stem cell or donor lymphocyte infusion donor (not recorded which). It is not recorded whose cells these are; they may come from a transplant donor.

The CDR3 amino acid sequence is: CASSQGDRVDYGYTF. The DNA sequence is given as TGTGCCAGCAGCCAAGGGGACAGGGTCGACTATGGCTACACCTTC. The chain is made from TRBV3-1 and TRBJ1-2; the junction holds 9 bases that match TRBD1. Trimmed from V: 1 base; trimmed from J: 3 bases; junction bases lacking a gene match: 3. Based on the germline V gene (reference sequence), the CDR1 and CDR2 sequences are LGHDT and YNNKEL. The CDR3 runs 15 residues from the cysteine to the phenylalanine. Just the 45-base CDR3 DNA is kept, in frame starting at base 1.